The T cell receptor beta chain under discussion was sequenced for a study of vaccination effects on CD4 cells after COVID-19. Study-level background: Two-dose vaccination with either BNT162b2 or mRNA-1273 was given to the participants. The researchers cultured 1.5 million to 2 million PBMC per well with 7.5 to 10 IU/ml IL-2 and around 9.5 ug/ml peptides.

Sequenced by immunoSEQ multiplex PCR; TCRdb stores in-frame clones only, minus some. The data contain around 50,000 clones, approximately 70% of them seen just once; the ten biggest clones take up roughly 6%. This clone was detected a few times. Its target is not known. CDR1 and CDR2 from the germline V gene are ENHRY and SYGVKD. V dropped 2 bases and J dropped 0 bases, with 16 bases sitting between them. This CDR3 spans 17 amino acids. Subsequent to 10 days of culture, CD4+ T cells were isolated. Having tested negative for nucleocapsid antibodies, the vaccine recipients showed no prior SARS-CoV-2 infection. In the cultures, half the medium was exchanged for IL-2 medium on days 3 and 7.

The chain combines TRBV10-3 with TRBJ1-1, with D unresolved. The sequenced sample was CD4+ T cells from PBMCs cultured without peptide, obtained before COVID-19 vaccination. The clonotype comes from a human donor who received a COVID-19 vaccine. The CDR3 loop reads CAISEGYGLRVNTEAFF. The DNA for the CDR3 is TGTGCCATCAGTGAGGGGTACGGCTTACGGGTGAACACTGAAGCTTTCTTT.